The 8 T cell receptor beta chains listed next were all sequenced from one sample in a study of T cell responses to AZD1222 COVID-19 vaccine. TCRdb keeps only in-frame clones here, not all; method: immunoSEQ multiplex PCR. The sample yields 130,000 to 150,000 clones, about 91% seen once. The input for sequencing was peripheral blood, taken on day 0 of AZD1222 vaccination. The receptors stem from an adult in good health.

The J gene is TRBJ2-3, the V gene TRBV6-2 or TRBV6-3; D tentatively fits TRBD1 or TRBD2 (6 bases each). The germline V and J ends were trimmed by 2 bases and 1 base, with 16 bases remaining between them. Germline V CDR1 and CDR2: MNHEY, SVGEGT. The CDR3 spans 17 residues. The CDR3 loop is CASSYTWGRGGTDTQYF. In DNA form, the CDR3 reads TGTGCCAGCAGTTACACCTGGGGGCGGGGTGGCACAGATACGCAGTATTTT.

This clone was found once. Here the CDR3 reads CASSEVRRGGLDTQYF. CDR3 sequence (DNA): TGTGCCAGCAGTGAAGTTCGGCGGGGTGGGTTGGATACGCAGTATTTT. The chain joins TRBV2 to TRBJ2-3, with TRBD2 as a possible D gene (6 bases). Trimming removed 1 base at V and 6 bases at J, with 17 bases between. The CDR3 has 16 amino acids. Per germline, CDR1 SNHLY and CDR2 FYNNEI.

CDR3 sequence (DNA): TGTGCCAGCAGCTTAGGGGCCTACTATAATTCACCCCTCCACTTT. It specifies CASSLGAYYNSPLHF. This chain connects TRBV5-6 to TRBJ1-6, with D perhaps TRBD1 (5 bases). V was pared by 2 bases and J by 3 bases, with 9 bases between. Germline V gene lookup returns CDR1 SGHDT and CDR2 YYEEEE. The CDR3 has 15 amino acids.

The chain uses TRBV28 and TRBJ1-2, with D uncertain. V gave up 8 bases and J gave up 0 bases, with 7 bases separating them. The CDR3 contains 12 residues. CDR1 is MDHEN, CDR2 SYDVKM, per germline. The CDR3 sequence: CASLRANYGYTF. The CDR3 DNA follows: TGTGCCAGCTTGCGGGCTAACTATGGCTACACCTTC.

This clone showed up just once. The chain links TRBV11-2 to TRBJ2-6; a possible D gene is TRBD2 (6 bases). This CDR3 comprises 19 residues. Trimming took 0 bases from V and 0 from J, leaving 15 bases between them. The germline CDR1 and CDR2 sequences are SGHAT and FQNNGV. As DNA, the CDR3 is TGTGCCAGCAGCTTAGATCCAGGGACTGGATTCTCTGGGGCCAACGTCCTGACTTTC. Translated, it gives CASSLDPGTGFSGANVLTF. Filled out from reference TRBV11-2 and TRBJ2-6, the complete variable domain reads EAGVAQSPRYKIIEKRQSVAFWCNPISGHATLYWYQQILGQGPKLLIQFQNNGVVDDSQLPKDRFSAERLKGVDSTLKIQPAKLEDSAVYLCASSLDPGTGFSGANVLTFGAGSRLTVL.

This chain links TRBV14 with TRBJ1-2; D not resolved. The CDR3 runs to 15 residues. Trimming removed 3 bases from V and 8 bases from J, with 19 bases in between. Per the germline V gene, CDR1 is SGHDN and CDR2 is FVKESK. CDR3 in amino acids: CASSQVDRSLGGYTF. The CDR3 nucleotides read TGTGCCAGCAGCCAGGTGGATCGCAGCCTAGGGGGCTACACCTTC.

This clone was seen once. The chain links TRBV27 to TRBJ1-6; 9 nucleotides line up with TRBD1. The CDR3 spans 18 residues. Looked up from germline, CDR1 is MNHEY and CDR2 is SMNVEV (reference sequence). Germline trimming cut 5 bases from V and 0 bases from J; bases unmatched to any gene: 8. CDR3 DNA sequence: TGTGCCAGCAGTCAAGGGACAGGGATGAGCTCCTATAATTCACCCCTCCACTTT. This gives the protein CASSQGTGMSSYNSPLHF.

This sequence joins TRBV19 and TRBJ2-3; D unclear. The CDR3 totals 15 residues. CDR1 and CDR2 from the germline V gene are LNHDA and SQIVND (reference sequence). The V end lost 5 bases, the J end lost 4 bases, and 16 bases lay between the germline ends. The CDR3 DNA reads as TGTGCCAGTAGTCCCCGCGGAACTGGGTCAGATACGCAGTATTTT. It specifies CASSPRGTGSDTQYF.